Below, 31 T cell receptor beta chains from the same sample are listed, as sequenced in a study of blood T cell repertoires in COVID-19. TCRdb's table, derived via immunoSEQ multiplex PCR, lists solely in-frame clones and lacks some. The repertoire consists of around 160,000 clones, with under 95% occurring once and the leading ten covering about 18%. The sample taken for sequencing was peripheral blood. Receptors originate from a man aged 55 to 70 with active or convalescent COVID-19.

The chain joins TRBV19 to TRBJ1-4; D is ambiguous. Germline V gene sequence: CDR1 LNHDA, CDR2 SQIVND (reference sequence). The CDR3 spans 18 residues. V lost 5 bases to trimming and J lost 0 bases, with 19 bases between them. The CDR3 protein is CASSPRYGLLATNEKLFF. The CDR3 DNA is TGTGCCAGTAGTCCTCGATACGGACTGTTGGCAACTAATGAAAAACTGTTTTTT.

The V and J genes are TRBV5-1 and TRBJ1-3; perhaps TRBD1 as D (6 bases). The germline gives CDR1 SGHRS, CDR2 YFSETQ. The CDR3 has 17 residues. V shed 4 bases and J shed 0 bases, with 17 bases lying between them. The CDR3 coding sequence is TGCGCCAGCAGCCCGGGACAAAACTACCCCTCTGGAAACACCATATATTTT. Its protein product is CASSPGQNYPSGNTIYF.

The V and J genes are TRBV5-8 and TRBJ1-4; the D gene is possibly TRBD1 (5 bases). Germline assignment: CDR1 SGHTS and CDR2 YDEGEE. This CDR3 has 14 amino acids. V was cut by 6 bases and J by 5 bases, with 14 bases left in between. DNA for the CDR3: TGTGCCAGCACCCATGACAGTCTCAATGAAAAACTGTTTTTT. This translates into CASTHDSLNEKLFF.

This chain links TRBV5-6 with TRBJ1-2; 7 nucleotides align to TRBD1. The germline CDR1 and CDR2 sequences are SGHDT and YYEEEE. The CDR3 consists of 14 residues. V dropped 4 bases and J dropped 7; count of bases not matched to a gene: 10. CDR3 in DNA: TGTGCCAGCAGCACCGGACAGGCTTGGGGTGGCTACACCTTC. This codes for CASSTGQAWGGYTF.

The chain is built from TRBV5-1 and TRBJ1-1; 8 nucleotides match TRBD1. Germline-derived CDR1 and CDR2 are SGHRS and YFSETQ. V shed 1 base, J shed 1 base, and the junction held 3 bases outside the gene matches. This CDR3 has 15 amino acids. The chain's CDR3 is CASSLNTGGNTEAFF. CDR3 sequence (DNA): TGCGCCAGCAGCTTGAACACAGGGGGGAACACTGAAGCTTTCTTT.

The chain couples TRBV6-2 or TRBV6-3 to TRBJ2-4; TRBD2 agrees at 8 bases. This CDR3 contains 19 residues. The V and J ends lost 2 bases and 10 bases, in that order; junction bases with no gene match: 22. The germline V gene has CDR1 MNHEY and CDR2 SVGEGT. CDR3 in DNA: TGTGCCAGCAGTTACGGACTAGCCTATGAGGTTGGCCGAGGTTTGATTCAGTACTTC. Amino acids: CASSYGLAYEVGRGLIQYF.

The chain recombines TRBV5-8 with TRBJ1-1; D call uncertain. The V and J ends lost 5 bases and 8 bases respectively, with 10 bases between them. The CDR3 consists of 11 residues. CDR1 is SGHTS and CDR2 is YDEGEE in the germline V gene. CDR3 coding DNA: TGTGCCAGCAGGCTACAGATAGAAGCTTTCTTT. It yields the protein CASRLQIEAFF.

This rearrangement joins TRBV12-3 or TRBV12-4 to TRBJ2-4; tentatively, D is TRBD2 (5 bases). The CDR3 has 13 amino acids. V dropped 2 bases and J dropped 3 bases, with 5 bases sitting between them. The DNA of the CDR3 is TGTGCCAGCAGTTTACGGGACAAAAACATTCAGTACTTC. It specifies CASSLRDKNIQYF.

This clone appeared a single time. CDR3 nucleotides: TGTGCCAGTAGTAGGCCGGGGGGGCCGGGCACTGAAGCTTTCTTT. Protein product: CASSRPGGPGTEAFF. The gene calls are TRBV19 and TRBJ1-1; perhaps TRBD1 as D (6 bases). Germline CDR1 reads LNHDA; CDR2 reads SQIVND (reference sequence). The CDR3 spans 15 residues. The V end lost 4 bases, the J end lost 4 bases, and 16 bases lay between the germline ends.

The J gene is TRBJ2-2, the V gene TRBV9; 8 bases fit TRBD2. CDR1 is SGDLS, CDR2 YYNGEE, per germline. The junction had 7 bases not matched to a gene; V was cut back by 0 bases and J by 3 bases. The CDR3 consists of 17 residues. The chain's CDR3 is CASSVAGASGYTGELFF. Here the CDR3 DNA reads TGTGCCAGCAGCGTAGCTGGGGCTAGCGGGTACACCGGGGAGCTGTTTTTT.

The chain recombines TRBV19 with TRBJ1-2; D remains ambiguous. Trimming took 10 bases from V and 8 from J, leaving 17 bases between them. The CDR3 totals 12 residues. Looked up from germline, CDR1 is LNHDA and CDR2 is SQIVND (reference sequence). The CDR3 spells CATLHGVMGYTF. CDR3 in DNA: TGTGCCACCCTTCACGGTGTAATGGGCTACACCTTC.

This clone was seen a few times. This chain uses TRBV4-2 with TRBJ2-3, with 12 bases lining up with TRBD2. Germline loops: CDR1 LGHNA, CDR2 YNFKEQ. V shed 0 bases, J shed 5 bases, and the junction held 15 bases outside the gene matches. The CDR3 runs to 20 residues. Here the CDR3 DNA reads TGTGCCAGCAGCCAAGATACAGGAGCTAGCGGGGGGGCGAGGGGAGATACGCAGTATTTT. Amino acid sequence: CASSQDTGASGGARGDTQYF.

This clone was seen a few times. CDR3 region: CTSALAFPTGELFF. CDR3 bases: TGCACCAGCGCACTAGCATTCCCCACCGGGGAGCTGTTTTTT. The chain employs TRBV1 and TRBJ2-2; the D call in the table, TRBD2, was not verified against the DNA. TRBV1 has pseudogene status. The CDR3 is 14 residues long.

The rearrangement uses TRBV27 and TRBJ2-1; 9 bases are shared with TRBD2. Germline V lookup: CDR1 MNHEY, CDR2 SMNVEV (reference sequence). The CDR3 runs 14 residues. V shed 8 bases, J shed 3 bases, and the junction held 5 bases outside the gene matches. The CDR3 nucleotides read TGTGCCAGCCTAACTAGCGGGCGCTACAATGAGCAGTTCTTC. Translating it yields CASLTSGRYNEQFF.

This clone was found once. Distinct nucleotide sequences in the sample also encode this CDR3. The chain employs TRBV12-3 or TRBV12-4 and TRBJ1-2; no definite D call. The CDR3 contains 11 residues. Between the trimmed V and J ends, which lost 3 bases and 5 bases, there was a span of 4 bases. CDR3 loop: CASSFGYGYTF. CDR3 coding DNA: TGTGCCAGCAGTTTCGGGTATGGCTACACCTTC.

Here the CDR3 DNA reads TGTGCCAGCAACCCGGGATCCGGGGAGCTGTTTTTT. This gives the protein CASNPGSGELFF. The rearrangement uses TRBV2 and TRBJ2-2, with D possibly matching TRBD2 (5 bases). Germline V lookup: CDR1 SNHLY, CDR2 FYNNEI. CDR3 length equals 12 residues. V was cut by 7 bases and J by 6 bases, with 9 bases left in between.

J is TRBJ1-2 and V is TRBV5-4; 8 nucleotides align to TRBD1. The CDR3 spans 16 residues. Germline V gene sequence: CDR1 SGHNT, CDR2 YYREEE (reference sequence). J was trimmed by 2 bases and V by 4 bases; bases with no gene match: 10. In DNA form, the CDR3 reads TGTGCCAGCAGCCGGGGGACAGGCGCGGAAAACTATGGCTACACCTTC. It is translated as CASSRGTGAENYGYTF. Together with reference TRBV5-4 and TRBJ1-2, the CDR3 gives the full variable domain: ETGVTQSPTHLIKTRGQQVTLRCSSQSGHNTVSWYQQALGQGPQFIFQYYREEENGRGNFPPRFSGLQFPNYSSELNVNALELDDSALYLCASSRGTGAENYGYTFGSGTRLTVV.

V gene TRBV4-2 combines with J gene TRBJ1-4; D is possibly TRBD1 (5 bases). Germline lookup yields CDR1 LGHNA and CDR2 YNFKEQ. This CDR3 comprises 14 residues. Trimming removed 1 base at V and 8 bases at J, with 11 bases between. The CDR3: CASSQGQKDEKLFF. The CDR3 DNA reads as TGTGCCAGCAGCCAAGGACAGAAGGACGAAAAACTGTTTTTT.

The chain joins TRBV25-1 to TRBJ2-2; weak D call: TRBD2 (6 bases). This CDR3 comprises 15 residues. V was clipped by 3 bases and J by 0 bases, with 8 bases between them. CDR1 and CDR2 (germline): MGHDK, SYGVNS. The CDR3 sequence: CASSEDYTNTGELFF. Here the CDR3 DNA reads TGTGCCAGCAGTGAGGACTACACGAACACCGGGGAGCTGTTTTTT.

This chain links TRBV5-6 with TRBJ1-1; D is ambiguous. Germline V gene lookup returns CDR1 SGHDT and CDR2 YYEEEE. The V end was cut by 0 bases, the J end by 1 base, with 7 bases between. The CDR3 runs 14 residues. CDR3 loop: CASSLGHTNTEAFF. The CDR3 DNA reads TGTGCCAGCAGCTTGGGACACACGAACACTGAAGCTTTCTTT.

This clone was recorded once. This sequence joins TRBV9 and TRBJ2-3, with a weak D call TRBD1 (5 bases). The CDR3 loop spans 18 amino acids. Per germline, CDR1 SGDLS and CDR2 YYNGEE. Trimming pared 1 base from V and 4 bases from J, leaving 22 bases between. The CDR3 spells CASSVIFTLQGAPDTQYF. The CDR3 DNA follows: TGTGCCAGCAGCGTAATTTTCACGTTGCAGGGTGCACCAGATACGCAGTATTTT.

The chain carries TRBV2 and TRBJ1-3, with 8 positions matching TRBD1. Germline loops: CDR1 SNHLY, CDR2 FYNNEI. After removal of 2 bases from V and 3 bases from J, the junction contained 6 bases not matched to a gene. This CDR3 comprises 16 residues. The chain's CDR3 is CASSEQGALGGNTIYF. The CDR3 DNA is TGTGCCAGCAGTGAACAGGGGGCGCTTGGTGGAAACACCATATATTTT. The full variable domain, rest sourced from reference TRBV2 and TRBJ1-3, is EPEVTQTPSHQVTQMGQEVILRCVPISNHLYFYWYRQILGQKVEFLVSFYNNEISEKSEIFDDQFSVERPDGSNFTLKIRSTKLEDSAMYFCASSEQGALGGNTIYFGEGSWLTVV.

The genes are TRBV3-1 (or the pseudogene TRBV3-2) and TRBJ2-7; 8 positions agree with TRBD2. The CDR3 has 14 residues. With V trimmed by 1 base and J by 7 bases, 6 bases remained unmatched. Germline-derived CDR1 and CDR2 are LGHDT and YNNKEL (reference sequence). In nucleotides, the CDR3 is TGTGCCAGCAGCCAAGCGGGGGGGGCTGGTGAGCAGTACTTC. Its translation: CASSQAGGAGEQYF.

The chain joins TRBV28 to TRBJ1-5, with 9 positions matching TRBD1. J lost 5 bases, V lost 8 bases, and 13 bases had no gene match. CDR3 length: 16 residues. CDR1 and CDR2 (germline): MDHEN, SYDVKM. CDR3 nucleotide sequence: TGTGCCAGCCGACAACAGGGGGCCGCGGGTTATCAGCCCCAGCATTTT. This codes for CASRQQGAAGYQPQHF. Drawing the rest from reference TRBV28 and TRBJ1-5, the complete variable domain is DVKVTQSSRYLVKRTGEKVFLECVQDMDHENMFWYRQDPGLGLRLIYFSYDVKMKEKGDIPEGYSVSREKKERFSLILESASTNQTSMYLCASRQQGAAGYQPQHFGDGTRLSIL.

The CDR3 DNA reads TGTGCCAGCTCACCGGGACTAGCGGGAGCCTACGAGCAGTACTTC. Protein: CASSPGLAGAYEQYF. This chain joins TRBV18 and TRBJ2-7, with TRBD2 matching 14 bases. Germline loops: CDR1 KGHSH, CDR2 LQKENI. The junction had 0 bases not matched to a gene; V was cut back by 3 bases and J by 2 bases. CDR3 size: 15 residues.

This clone has just one count. The chain uses TRBV5-4 and TRBJ1-2; TRBD1 matches 7 bases. Germline loops: CDR1 SGHNT, CDR2 YYREEE (reference sequence). The CDR3 runs to 16 residues. The ends lost 3 bases at V and 4 bases at J; junction bases unmatched: 12. The chain's CDR3 is CASSSGQDPKIYGYTF. As DNA, the CDR3 is TGTGCCAGCAGCTCAGGACAGGACCCCAAGATCTATGGCTACACCTTC.

J is TRBJ2-3 and V is TRBV5-4; D is perhaps TRBD2 (5 bases). The CDR3 totals 14 residues. Per the germline V gene, CDR1 is SGHNT and CDR2 is YYREEE (reference sequence). Between the trimmed V and J ends, which lost 0 bases and 6 bases, there was a span of 11 bases. CDR3 residues: CASSLALAADTQYF. In DNA form, the CDR3 reads TGTGCCAGCAGCTTGGCGCTAGCCGCGGATACGCAGTATTTT.

The rearrangement links TRBV2 to TRBJ1-2; D ambiguous. V was cut by 1 base and J by 8 bases, with 8 bases left in between. CDR3 size: 12 residues. Germline CDR1 SNHLY, CDR2 FYNNEI. The CDR3 sequence is CASSEGQEGYTF. The CDR3 DNA is TGTGCCAGCAGTGAAGGGCAGGAAGGCTACACCTTC. The full variable domain, in which reference TRBV2 and TRBJ1-2 provide the parts outside the CDR3, is EPEVTQTPSHQVTQMGQEVILRCVPISNHLYFYWYRQILGQKVEFLVSFYNNEISEKSEIFDDQFSVERPDGSNFTLKIRSTKLEDSAMYFCASSEGQEGYTFGSGTRLTVV.

The CDR3 DNA follows: TGTGCCAGCAGCTTTGGACTAGCTTCAGATACGCAGTATTTT. It is translated as CASSFGLASDTQYF. J is TRBJ2-3 and V is TRBV11-2; TRBD2 aligns across 8 bases. The V gene's germline CDR1 is SGHAT and CDR2 FQNNGV. CDR3 length: 14 amino acids. The V segment lost 3 bases and the J segment 4 bases; nucleotides outside the gene matches: 3.

This clone showed up just a few times. The chain links TRBV5-1 to TRBJ1-2; the D is unclear. The CDR3 spans 14 residues. The germline V gene encodes CDR1 SGHRS and CDR2 YFSETQ. V was shortened by 4 bases and J by 6 bases, with 16 bases between the two germline ends. Here the CDR3 reads CASSEETGSHGYTF. The CDR3 nucleotides are TGCGCCAGCAGCGAGGAGACGGGGTCTCATGGCTACACCTTC.

The chain carries TRBV7-9 and TRBJ1-2; D is undetermined. V was pared by 2 bases and J by 4 bases, with 8 bases between. The CDR3 totals 13 residues. In germline, CDR1 is SEHNR, CDR2 FQNEAQ (reference sequence). Written as DNA, the CDR3 is TGTGCCAGCAGCTTACTTGAGGGCTATGGCTACACCTTC. Translated, it gives CASSLLEGYGYTF.